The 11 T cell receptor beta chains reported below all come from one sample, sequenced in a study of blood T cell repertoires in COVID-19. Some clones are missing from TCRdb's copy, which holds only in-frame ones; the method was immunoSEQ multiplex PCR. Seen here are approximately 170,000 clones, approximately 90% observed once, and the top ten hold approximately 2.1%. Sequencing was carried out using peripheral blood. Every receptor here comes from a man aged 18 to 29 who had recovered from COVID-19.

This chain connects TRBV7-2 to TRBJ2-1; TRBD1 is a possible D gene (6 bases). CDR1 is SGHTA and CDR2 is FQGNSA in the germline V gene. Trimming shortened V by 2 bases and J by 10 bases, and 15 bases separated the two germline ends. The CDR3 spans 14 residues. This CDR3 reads CASSLSWTVGEQFF. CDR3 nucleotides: TGTGCCAGCAGCTTAAGCTGGACAGTAGGAGAGCAGTTCTTC.

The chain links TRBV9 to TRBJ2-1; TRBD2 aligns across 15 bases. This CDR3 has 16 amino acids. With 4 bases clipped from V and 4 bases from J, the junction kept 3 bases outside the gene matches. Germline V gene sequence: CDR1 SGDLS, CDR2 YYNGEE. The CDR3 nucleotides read TGTGCCAGCAGCCATGGGACTAGCGGGGGGTACAATGAGCAGTTCTTC. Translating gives CASSHGTSGGYNEQFF.

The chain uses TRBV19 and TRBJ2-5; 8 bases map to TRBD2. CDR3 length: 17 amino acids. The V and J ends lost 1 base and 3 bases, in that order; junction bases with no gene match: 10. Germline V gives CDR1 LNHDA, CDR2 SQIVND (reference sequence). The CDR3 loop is CASSIGAGGAPEETQYF. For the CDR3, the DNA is TGTGCCAGTAGTATAGGGGCGGGGGGCGCCCCCGAAGAGACCCAGTACTTC.

The CDR3 DNA reads TGCGCCAGCAGCCTTGCCCCGCCCCTAGCGGGAGGCACAGATACGCAGTATTTT. This gives the protein CASSLAPPLAGGTDTQYF. The V gene is TRBV4-3, the J gene TRBJ2-3; 10 nucleotides align to TRBD2. The V segment lost 4 bases and the J segment 1 base; nucleotides outside the gene matches: 11. CDR1 and CDR2 (germline): LGHNA, YSLEER. The CDR3 extends over 18 amino acids.

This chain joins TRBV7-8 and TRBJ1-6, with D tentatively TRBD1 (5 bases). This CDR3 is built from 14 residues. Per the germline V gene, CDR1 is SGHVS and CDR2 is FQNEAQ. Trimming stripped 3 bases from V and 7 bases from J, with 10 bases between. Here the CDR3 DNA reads TGTGCCAGCAGCTTCGGGGGGAAGAATTCACCCCTCCACTTT. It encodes CASSFGGKNSPLHF.

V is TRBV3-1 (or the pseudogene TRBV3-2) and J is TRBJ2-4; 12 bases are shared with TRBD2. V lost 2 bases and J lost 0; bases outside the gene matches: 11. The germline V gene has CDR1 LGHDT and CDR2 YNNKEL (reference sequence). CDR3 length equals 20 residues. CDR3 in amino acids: CASSQLPGTSGQLAKNIQYF. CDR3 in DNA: TGTGCCAGCAGCCAACTGCCCGGGACTAGCGGGCAACTAGCCAAAAACATTCAGTACTTC.

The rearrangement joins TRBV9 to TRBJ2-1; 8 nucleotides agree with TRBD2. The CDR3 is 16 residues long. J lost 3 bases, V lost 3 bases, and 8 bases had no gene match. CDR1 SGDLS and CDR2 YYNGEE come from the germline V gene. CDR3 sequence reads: CASSGGAGDYYNEQFF. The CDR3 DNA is TGTGCCAGCAGCGGAGGAGCGGGAGATTACTACAATGAGCAGTTCTTC.

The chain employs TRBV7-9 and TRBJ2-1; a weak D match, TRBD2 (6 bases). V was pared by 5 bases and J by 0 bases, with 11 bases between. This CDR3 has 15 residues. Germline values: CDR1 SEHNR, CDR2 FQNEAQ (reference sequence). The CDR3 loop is CASSIGGGSYNEQFF. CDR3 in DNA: TGTGCCAGCAGCATCGGGGGAGGCTCCTACAATGAGCAGTTCTTC. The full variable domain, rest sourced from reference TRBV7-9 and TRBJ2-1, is DTGVSQNPRHKITKRGQNVTFRCDPISEHNRLYWYRQTLGQGPEFLTYFQNEAQLEKSRLLSDRFSAERPKGSFSTLEIQRTEQGDSAMYLCASSIGGGSYNEQFFGPGTRLTVL.

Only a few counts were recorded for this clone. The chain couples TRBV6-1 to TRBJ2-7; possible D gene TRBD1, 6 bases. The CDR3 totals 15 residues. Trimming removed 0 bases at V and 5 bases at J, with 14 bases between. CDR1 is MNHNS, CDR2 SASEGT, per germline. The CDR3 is CASSEAQQGRHEQYF. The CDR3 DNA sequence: TGTGCCAGCAGTGAAGCGCAGCAGGGGAGACACGAGCAGTACTTC.

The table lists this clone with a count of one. In DNA, the CDR3 is TGTGCCAGCAGCCAAGGGCGGGCAAGAATCTCCGAAGCTTTCTTT. Translated: CASSQGRARISEAFF. The gene calls are TRBV3-1 (or the pseudogene TRBV3-2) and TRBJ1-1, with no clear D. CDR1 and CDR2 from the germline V gene are LGHDT and YNNKEL (reference sequence). The CDR3 is 15 amino acids. V dropped 1 base and J dropped 8 bases, with 17 bases sitting between them.

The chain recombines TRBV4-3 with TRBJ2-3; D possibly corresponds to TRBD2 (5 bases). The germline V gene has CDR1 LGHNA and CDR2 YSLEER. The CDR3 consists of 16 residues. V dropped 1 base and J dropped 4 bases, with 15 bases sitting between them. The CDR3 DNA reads TGCGCCAGCAGCCAAGTAAGAGGGCTAGCCCCAGATACGCAGTATTTT. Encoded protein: CASSQVRGLAPDTQYF.